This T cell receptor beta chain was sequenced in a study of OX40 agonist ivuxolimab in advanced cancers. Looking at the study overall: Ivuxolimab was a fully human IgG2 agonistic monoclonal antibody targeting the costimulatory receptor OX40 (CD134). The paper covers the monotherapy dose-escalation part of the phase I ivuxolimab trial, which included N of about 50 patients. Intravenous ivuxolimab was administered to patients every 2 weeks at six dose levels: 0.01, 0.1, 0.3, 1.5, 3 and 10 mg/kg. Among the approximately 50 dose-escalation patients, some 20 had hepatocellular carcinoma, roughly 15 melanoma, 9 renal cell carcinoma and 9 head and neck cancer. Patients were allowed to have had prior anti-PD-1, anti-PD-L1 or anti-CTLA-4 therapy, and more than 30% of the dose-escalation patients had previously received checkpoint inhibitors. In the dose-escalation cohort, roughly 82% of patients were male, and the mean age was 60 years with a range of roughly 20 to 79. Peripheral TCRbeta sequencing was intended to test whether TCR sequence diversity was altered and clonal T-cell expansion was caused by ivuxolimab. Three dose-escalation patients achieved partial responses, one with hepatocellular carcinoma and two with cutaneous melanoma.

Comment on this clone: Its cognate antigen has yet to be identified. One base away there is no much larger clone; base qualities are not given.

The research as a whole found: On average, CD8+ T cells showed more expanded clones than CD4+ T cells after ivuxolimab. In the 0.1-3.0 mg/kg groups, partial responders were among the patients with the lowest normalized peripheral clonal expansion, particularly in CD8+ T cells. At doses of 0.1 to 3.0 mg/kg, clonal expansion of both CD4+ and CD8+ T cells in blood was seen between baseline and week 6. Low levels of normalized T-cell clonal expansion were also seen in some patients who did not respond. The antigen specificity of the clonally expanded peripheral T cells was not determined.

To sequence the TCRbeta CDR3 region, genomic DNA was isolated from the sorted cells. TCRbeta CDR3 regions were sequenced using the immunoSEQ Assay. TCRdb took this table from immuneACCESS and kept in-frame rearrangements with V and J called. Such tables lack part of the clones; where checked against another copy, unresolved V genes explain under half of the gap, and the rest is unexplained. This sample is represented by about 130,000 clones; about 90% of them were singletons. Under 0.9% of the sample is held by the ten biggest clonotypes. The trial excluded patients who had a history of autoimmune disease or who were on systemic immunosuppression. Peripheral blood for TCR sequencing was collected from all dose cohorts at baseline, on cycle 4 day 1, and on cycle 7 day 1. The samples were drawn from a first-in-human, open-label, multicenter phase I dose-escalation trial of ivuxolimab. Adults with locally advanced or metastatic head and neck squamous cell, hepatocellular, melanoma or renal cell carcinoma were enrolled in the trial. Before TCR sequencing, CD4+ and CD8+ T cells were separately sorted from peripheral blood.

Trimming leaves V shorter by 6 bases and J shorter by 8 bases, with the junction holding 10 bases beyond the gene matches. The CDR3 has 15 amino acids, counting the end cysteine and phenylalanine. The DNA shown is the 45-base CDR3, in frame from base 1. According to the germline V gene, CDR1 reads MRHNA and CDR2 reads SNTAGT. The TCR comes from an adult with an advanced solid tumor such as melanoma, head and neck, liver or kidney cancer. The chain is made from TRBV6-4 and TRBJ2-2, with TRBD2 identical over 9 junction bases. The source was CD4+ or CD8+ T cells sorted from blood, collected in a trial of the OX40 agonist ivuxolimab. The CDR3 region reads CASRRLADTQGELFF. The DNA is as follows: TGTGCCAGCAGAAGACTAGCGGACACACAAGGGGAGCTGTTTTTT.